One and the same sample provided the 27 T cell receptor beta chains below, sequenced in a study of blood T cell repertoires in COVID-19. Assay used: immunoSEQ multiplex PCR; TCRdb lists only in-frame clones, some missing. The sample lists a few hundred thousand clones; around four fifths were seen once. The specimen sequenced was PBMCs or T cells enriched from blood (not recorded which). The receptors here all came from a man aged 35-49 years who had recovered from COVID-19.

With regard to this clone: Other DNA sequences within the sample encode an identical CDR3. The CDR3 nucleotides read TGTGCCAGCAGCGTAGAGGGGACAGGTAATTCACCCCTCCACTTT. Translation: CASSVEGTGNSPLHF. The chain has TRBV9 and TRBJ1-6; 8 nucleotides line up with TRBD1. Per germline, CDR1 SGDLS and CDR2 YYNGEE. This CDR3 contains 15 residues. The V segment lost 0 bases and the J segment 6 bases; nucleotides outside the gene matches: 2.

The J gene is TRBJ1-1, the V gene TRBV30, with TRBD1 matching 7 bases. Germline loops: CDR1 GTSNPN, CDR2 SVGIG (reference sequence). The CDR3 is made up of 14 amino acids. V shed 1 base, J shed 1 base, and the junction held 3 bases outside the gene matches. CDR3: CAWSGGGRNTEAFF. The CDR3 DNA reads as TGTGCCTGGAGTGGAGGGGGCCGGAACACTGAAGCTTTCTTT.

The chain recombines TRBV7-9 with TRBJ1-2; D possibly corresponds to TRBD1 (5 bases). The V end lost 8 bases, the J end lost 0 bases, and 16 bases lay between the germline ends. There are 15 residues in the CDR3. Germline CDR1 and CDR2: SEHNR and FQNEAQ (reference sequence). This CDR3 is CASWGRGTPNYGYTF. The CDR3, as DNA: TGTGCCAGCTGGGGGAGGGGCACGCCTAACTATGGCTACACCTTC.

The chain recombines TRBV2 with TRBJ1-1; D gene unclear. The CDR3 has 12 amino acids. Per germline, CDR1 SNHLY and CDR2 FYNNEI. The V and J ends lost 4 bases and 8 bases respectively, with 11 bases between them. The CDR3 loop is CASSALRQEAFF. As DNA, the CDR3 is TGTGCCAGCAGTGCCTTGAGGCAGGAAGCTTTCTTT.

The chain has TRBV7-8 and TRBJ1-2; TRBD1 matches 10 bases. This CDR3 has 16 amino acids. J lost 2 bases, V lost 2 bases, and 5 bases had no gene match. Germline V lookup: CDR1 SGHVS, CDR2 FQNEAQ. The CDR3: CASSLMVTGGNYGYTF. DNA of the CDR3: TGTGCCAGCAGCTTAATGGTGACAGGGGGCAACTATGGCTACACCTTC.

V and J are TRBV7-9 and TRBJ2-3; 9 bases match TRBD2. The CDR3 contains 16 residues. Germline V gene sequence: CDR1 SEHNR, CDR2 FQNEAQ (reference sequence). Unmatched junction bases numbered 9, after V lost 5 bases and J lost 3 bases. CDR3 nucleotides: TGTGCCAGCAGCCCTGGGAGGACTAGCGTGACAGATACGCAGTATTTT. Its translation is CASSPGRTSVTDTQYF.

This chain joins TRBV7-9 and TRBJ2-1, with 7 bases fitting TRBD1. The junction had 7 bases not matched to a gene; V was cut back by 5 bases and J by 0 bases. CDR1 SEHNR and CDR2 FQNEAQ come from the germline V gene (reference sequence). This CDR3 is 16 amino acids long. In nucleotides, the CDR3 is TGTGCCAGCAGCCCCTCGGGACAGATCTCCTACAATGAGCAGTTCTTC. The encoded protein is CASSPSGQISYNEQFF.

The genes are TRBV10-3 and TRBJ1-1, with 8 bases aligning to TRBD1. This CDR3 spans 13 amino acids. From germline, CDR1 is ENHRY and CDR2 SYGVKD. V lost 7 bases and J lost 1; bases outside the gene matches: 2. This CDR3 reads CAITGTGNTEAFF. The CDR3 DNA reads TGTGCCATCACCGGGACAGGGAACACTGAAGCTTTCTTT.

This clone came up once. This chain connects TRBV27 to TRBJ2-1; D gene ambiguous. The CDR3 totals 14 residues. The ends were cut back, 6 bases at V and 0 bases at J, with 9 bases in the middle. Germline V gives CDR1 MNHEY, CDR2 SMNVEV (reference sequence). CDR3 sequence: CASRSGSSYNEQFF. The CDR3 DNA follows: TGTGCCAGCAGATCAGGAAGCTCCTACAATGAGCAGTTCTTC.

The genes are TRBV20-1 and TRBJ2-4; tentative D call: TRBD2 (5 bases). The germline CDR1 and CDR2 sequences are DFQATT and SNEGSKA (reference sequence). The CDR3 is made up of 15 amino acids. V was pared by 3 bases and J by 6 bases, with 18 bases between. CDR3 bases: TGCAGTGCTAGTGTAGGTAGCGAGGGTGGAAACATTCAGTACTTC. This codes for CSASVGSEGGNIQYF.

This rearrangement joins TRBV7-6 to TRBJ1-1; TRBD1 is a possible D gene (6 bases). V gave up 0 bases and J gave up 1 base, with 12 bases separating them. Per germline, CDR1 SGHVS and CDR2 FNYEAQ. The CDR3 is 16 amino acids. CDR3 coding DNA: TGTGCCAGCAGCTTAGCGCTTCAGGGGTGGAACACTGAAGCTTTCTTT. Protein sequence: CASSLALQGWNTEAFF.

DNA of the CDR3: TGTGCCAGCAGCCAAGATTTCGAGGCTCGTAGTCAGCCCCAGCATTTT. This codes for CASSQDFEARSQPQHF. The rearrangement joins TRBV4-2 to TRBJ1-5; no clear D gene. V was pared by 0 bases and J by 6 bases, with 15 bases between. The CDR3 has 16 amino acids. Germline-derived CDR1 and CDR2 are LGHNA and YNFKEQ.

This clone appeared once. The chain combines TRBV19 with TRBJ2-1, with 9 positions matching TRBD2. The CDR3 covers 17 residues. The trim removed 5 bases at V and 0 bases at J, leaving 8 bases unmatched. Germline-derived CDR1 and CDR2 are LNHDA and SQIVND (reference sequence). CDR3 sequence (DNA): TGTGCCAGTAGTGTTCGCGGGAGGGAGGGCTCCTACAATGAGCAGTTCTTC. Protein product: CASSVRGREGSYNEQFF.

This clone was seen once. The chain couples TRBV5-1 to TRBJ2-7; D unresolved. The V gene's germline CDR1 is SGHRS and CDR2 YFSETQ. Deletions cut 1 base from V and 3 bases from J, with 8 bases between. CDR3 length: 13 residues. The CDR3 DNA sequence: TGCGCCAGCAGCTTGACTACCTACTACGAGCAGTACTTC. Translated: CASSLTTYYEQYF.

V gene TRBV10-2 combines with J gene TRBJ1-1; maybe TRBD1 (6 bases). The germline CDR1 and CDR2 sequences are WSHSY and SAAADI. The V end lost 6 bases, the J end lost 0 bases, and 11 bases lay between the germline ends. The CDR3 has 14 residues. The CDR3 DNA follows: TGCGCCAGCAGCCGACAGGTCATGAACACTGAAGCTTTCTTT. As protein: CASSRQVMNTEAFF.

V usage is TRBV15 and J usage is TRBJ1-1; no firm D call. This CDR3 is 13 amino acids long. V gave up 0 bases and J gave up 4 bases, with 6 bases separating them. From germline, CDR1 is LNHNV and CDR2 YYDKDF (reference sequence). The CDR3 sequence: CATSRDSSTEAFF. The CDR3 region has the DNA TGTGCCACCAGCAGAGATTCGAGCACTGAAGCTTTCTTT.

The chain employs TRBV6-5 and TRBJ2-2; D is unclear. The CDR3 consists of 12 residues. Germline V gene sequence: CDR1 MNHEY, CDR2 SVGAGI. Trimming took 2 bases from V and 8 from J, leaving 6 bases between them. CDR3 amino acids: CASSYRRGELFF. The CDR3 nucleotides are TGTGCCAGCAGTTACAGGCGGGGGGAGCTGTTTTTT.

The CDR3 region is CASSIFPGDYGYTF. In DNA form, the CDR3 reads TGTGCCAGTAGTATTTTCCCAGGGGACTATGGCTACACCTTC. This chain links TRBV19 with TRBJ1-2, with TRBD1 as a possible D gene (6 bases). The CDR3 covers 14 residues. The germline V and J ends were trimmed by 3 bases and 3 bases, with 11 bases remaining between them. Per germline, CDR1 LNHDA and CDR2 SQIVND (reference sequence).

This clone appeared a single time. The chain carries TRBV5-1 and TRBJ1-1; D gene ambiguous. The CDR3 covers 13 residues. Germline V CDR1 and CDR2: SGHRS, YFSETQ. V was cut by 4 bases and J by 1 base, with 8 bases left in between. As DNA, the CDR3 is TGCGCCAGCAGCACTGGTTGGAACACTGAAGCTTTCTTT. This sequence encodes CASSTGWNTEAFF.

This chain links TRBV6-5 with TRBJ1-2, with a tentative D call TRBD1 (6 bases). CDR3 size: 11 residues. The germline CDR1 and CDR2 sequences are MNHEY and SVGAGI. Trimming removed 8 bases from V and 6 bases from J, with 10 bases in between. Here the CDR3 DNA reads TGTGCCAGCCGGACAGAGGATGGCTACACCTTC. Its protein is CASRTEDGYTF.

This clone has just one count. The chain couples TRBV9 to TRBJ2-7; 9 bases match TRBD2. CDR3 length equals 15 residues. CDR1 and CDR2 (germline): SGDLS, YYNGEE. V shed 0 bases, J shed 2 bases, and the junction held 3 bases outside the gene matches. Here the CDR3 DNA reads TGTGCCAGCAGCGTAGCTGCTAGCGGGACCTACGAGCAGTACTTC. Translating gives CASSVAASGTYEQYF.

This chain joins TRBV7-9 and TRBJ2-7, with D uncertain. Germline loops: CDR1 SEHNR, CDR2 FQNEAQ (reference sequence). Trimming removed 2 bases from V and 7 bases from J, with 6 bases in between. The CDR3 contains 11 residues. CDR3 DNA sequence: TGTGCCAGCAGCTTATACTATGAGCAGTACTTC. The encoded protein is CASSLYYEQYF.

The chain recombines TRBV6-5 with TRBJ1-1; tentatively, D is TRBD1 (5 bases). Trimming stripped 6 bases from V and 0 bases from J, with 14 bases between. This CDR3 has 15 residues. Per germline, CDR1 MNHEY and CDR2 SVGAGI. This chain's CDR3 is CASRFGGVLNTEAFF. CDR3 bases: TGTGCCAGCAGGTTCGGGGGGGTGTTGAACACTGAAGCTTTCTTT.

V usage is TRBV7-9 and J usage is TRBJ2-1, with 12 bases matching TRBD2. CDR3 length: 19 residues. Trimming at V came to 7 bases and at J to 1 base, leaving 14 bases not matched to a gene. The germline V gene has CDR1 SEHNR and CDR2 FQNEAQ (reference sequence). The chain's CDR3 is CASKIGIGLAGLSYNEQFF. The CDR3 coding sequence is TGTGCCAGCAAAATAGGGATCGGACTAGCGGGGCTGTCCTACAATGAGCAGTTCTTC.

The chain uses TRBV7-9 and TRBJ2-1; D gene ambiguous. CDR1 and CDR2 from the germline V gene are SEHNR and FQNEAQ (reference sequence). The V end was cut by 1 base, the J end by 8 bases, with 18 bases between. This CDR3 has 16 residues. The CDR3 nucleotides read TGTGCCAGCAGCTTAGTTATACCCTTGAAACACGATGAGCAGTTCTTC. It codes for CASSLVIPLKHDEQFF.

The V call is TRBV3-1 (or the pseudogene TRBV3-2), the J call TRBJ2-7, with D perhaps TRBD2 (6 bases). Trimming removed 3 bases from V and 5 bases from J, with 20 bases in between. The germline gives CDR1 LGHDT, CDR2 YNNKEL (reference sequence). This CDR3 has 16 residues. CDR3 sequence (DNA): TGTGCCAGCAGCCAGCATTGGGGCTCTGGGAGGAACGAGCAGTACTTC. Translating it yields CASSQHWGSGRNEQYF.

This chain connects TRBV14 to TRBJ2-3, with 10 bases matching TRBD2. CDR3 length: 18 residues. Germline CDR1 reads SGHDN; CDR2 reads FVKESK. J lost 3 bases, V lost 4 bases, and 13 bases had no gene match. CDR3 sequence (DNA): TGTGCCAGCAGCCCGGGAAACCTAGCGGGAGTGGAAACAGATACGCAGTATTTT. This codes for CASSPGNLAGVETDTQYF. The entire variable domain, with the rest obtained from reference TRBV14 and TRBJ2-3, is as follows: EAGVTQFPSHSVIEKGQTVTLRCDPISGHDNLYWYRRVMGKEIKFLLHFVKESKQDESGMPNNRFLAERTGGTYSTLKVQPAELEDSGVYFCASSPGNLAGVETDTQYFGPGTRLTVL.